There are many counts of the clone carrying this T cell receptor beta chain. Its specificity is unknown. Germline V gene data show CDR1 as MDHEN and CDR2 as SYDVKM. Trimming took 10 bases from V and 3 from J, leaving 7 bases between them. There are 11 residues in the CDR3. This sample was included in a study of T cells in Graves' hyperthyroidism and ophthalmopathy. Findings of the study overall: It was a median around seven months before onset that the model predicted ophthalmopathy.

Researchers took RNA transcripts and amplified the TCR beta CDR3 regions from them. HTBI primers were used for first-round RT-PCR of the TCR CDR3. TCRdb reprocessed the multiplex PCR reads via MiXCR and lists one record per CDR3 protein. The sample lists roughly 290,000 distinct CDR3 sequences; about a sixth were seen once. The TCR was taken from a woman aged 60 to 75 with Graves' ophthalmopathy. This sequence joins TRBV28 and TRBJ2-1, with unresolved D. The specimen was blood. CDR3 bases: TGTGCCACCCAGCGCTACAATGAGCAGTTCTTC. This codes for CATQRYNEQFF.